These T cell receptor beta chains were read from a single sample in a study of shared clonotypes between healthy human individuals. The protocol was immunoSEQ multiplex PCR, while the TCRdb copy is restricted to in-frame clones and leaves out a portion. The profile shows 500,000 or so clones, 90% to 97% of them singletons. The sequencing input was naive CD4+ T cells sorted from blood. Receptors were obtained from a woman in her 30s in good health. The CDR3 runs from the conserved cysteine through the conserved F or W. A D gene is named only where the DNA matches it firmly. The listing skips clone size in some rows; elsewhere it reads once, few, many or a size class.

j_call	v_call	d_call	clone_size	cdr3_nt	cdr3_aa
TRBJ2-1	TRBV9	TRBD2	once	TGTGCCAGCAGCTCGACTAGCGGGCCATACAATGAGCAGTTCTTC	CASSSTSGPYNEQFF
TRBJ2-7	TRBV14	.	.	TGTGCCAGCAGCCAATTAGTCCGGGACGAGCAGTACTTC	CASSQLVRDEQYF
TRBJ1-2	TRBV2	.	.	TGTGCCAGCAGCCGGACGGACGCTAACTATGGCTACACCTTC	CASSRTDANYGYTF
TRBJ2-2	TRBV5-1	TRBD2	.	TGCGCCAGCAGTCTTCCGGCGGGAGACACCGGGGAGCTGTTTTTT	CASSLPAGDTGELFF
TRBJ1-4	TRBV2	.	.	TGTGCCAGCACCCGACCACAGGGTGCTAATGAAAAACTGTTTTTT	CASTRPQGANEKLFF
TRBJ2-3	TRBV6-5	.	.	TGTGCCAGCGGGTTTGCAGATACGCAGTATTTT	CASGFADTQYF
TRBJ2-2	TRBV28	.	.	TGTGCCAGCAGTTTACCGGCCGCCGGGGAGCTGTTTTTT	CASSLPAAGELFF
TRBJ1-5	TRBV6-1	.	.	TGTGCCAGCAGGGAACGGACAGTCGATCAGCCCCAGCATTTT	CASRERTVDQPQHF
TRBJ2-7	TRBV27	.	.	TGTGCCAGCAGTATCACAGGGAAAGAAGACGAGCAGTACTTC	CASSITGKEDEQYF
TRBJ2-3	TRBV28	TRBD2	.	TGTGCCAGCAGTCGTAGCGGGGGGATAGGAGATACGCAGTATTTT	CASSRSGGIGDTQYF
TRBJ2-3	TRBV28	TRBD1	.	TGTGCCAGCAGTCGCGCGCAGGGGGCCCTTAGCACAGATACGCAGTATTTT	CASSRAQGALSTDTQYF
TRBJ1-4	TRBV29-1	.	.	TGCAGCGTTGAAGGCGGGGTGGGTGAAAAACTGTTTTTT	CSVEGGVGEKLFF
TRBJ1-5	TRBV18	.	.	TGTGCCAGCTCACCATCCGGGAGCAATCAGCCCCAGCATTTT	CASSPSGSNQPQHF
TRBJ1-2	TRBV28	.	.	TGTGCCAGCAGTCCAAGTGACGACTATGGCTACACCTTC	CASSPSDDYGYTF
TRBJ2-7	TRBV7-8	TRBD2	.	TGTGCCAGCAGCTTTAAGGTAGCGGGAGGCTGGAACGAGCAGTACTTC	CASSFKVAGGWNEQYF
TRBJ2-5	TRBV7-6	TRBD2	.	TGTGCCAGCAGCTTAAGGTTGTGGGAGGGTCAAGAGACCCAGTACTTC	CASSLRLWEGQETQYF
TRBJ2-3	TRBV10-3	.	.	TGTGCCATCAGTGAATTTGCGGAGGGCGGCACAGATACGCAGTATTTT	CAISEFAEGGTDTQYF
TRBJ1-3	TRBV19	.	.	TGTGCCAGTAGTATAGGTGGAAACACCATATATTTT	CASSIGGNTIYF
TRBJ2-1	TRBV11-2	.	.	TGTGCCAGCCTCCCCAATGGGCAGAACAATGAGCAGTTCTTC	CASLPNGQNNEQFF
TRBJ2-7	TRBV27	TRBD2	.	TGTGCCAGCAGTTCGGGACTAGCGGGGGCCTACGAGCAGTACTTC	CASSSGLAGAYEQYF
TRBJ1-3	TRBV4-1	.	.	TGCGCCAGCAGCCAAGGGGCGGGGAGCCTCTCTGGAAACACCATATATTTT	CASSQGAGSLSGNTIYF
TRBJ2-1	TRBV27	TRBD2	.	TGTGCCAGCAGTTCCTTGGTAGCGGGAGACCCAACCTCCTACAATGAGCAGTTCTTC	CASSSLVAGDPTSYNEQFF
TRBJ2-5	TRBV2	.	.	TGTGCCAGCAGTGAATTCGGCCTTGGTCAAGAGACCCAGTACTTC	CASSEFGLGQETQYF
TRBJ2-5	TRBV5-6	TRBD2	.	TGTGCCAGCAGCTTTACGGGACTAGCGGGAGGGCGGACGGAGACCCAGTACTTC	CASSFTGLAGGRTETQYF
TRBJ2-3	TRBV18	TRBD2	.	TGTGCCAGCTCACCAGGGAGGGCGGATACGCAGTATTTT	CASSPGRADTQYF
TRBJ1-1	TRBV7-9	TRBD1	.	TGTGCCAGCAGCTTGAGTGGGACAGGCACTGAAGCTTTCTTT	CASSLSGTGTEAFF
TRBJ2-7	TRBV18	TRBD1	.	TGTGCCAGCTCAAAACAGGGGGACTCCTACGAGCAGTACTTC	CASSKQGDSYEQYF
TRBJ1-5	TRBV2	TRBD1	.	TGTGCCAGCAGCCTTGACAGGGACAATCAGCCCCAGCATTTT	CASSLDRDNQPQHF
TRBJ2-2	TRBV30	.	.	TGTGCCTGGAGTTTCCGAACGAACACCGGGGAGCTGTTTTTT	CAWSFRTNTGELFF
TRBJ2-3	TRBV2	.	.	TGTGCCAGCAGTGTAGGGTTGGCTAGCACAGATACGCAGTATTTT	CASSVGLASTDTQYF
TRBJ2-1	TRBV19	.	.	TGTGCCAGTGGGGAAAATTACAATGAGCAGTTCTTC	CASGENYNEQFF
TRBJ1-2	TRBV28	TRBD1	.	TGTGCCAGCAGTTTGGGCCCCGACAGGGATCGTGGCTACACCTTC	CASSLGPDRDRGYTF
TRBJ1-2	TRBV6-4	TRBD1	.	TGTGCCAGCAGCCCCTCGACAGGGCTCGGGGGCTACACCTTC	CASSPSTGLGGYTF
TRBJ2-4	TRBV28	.	.	TGTGCCAGCAGTTTATCTCTGGGTATCGAAACCAAAAACATTCAGTACTTC	CASSLSLGIETKNIQYF
TRBJ2-1	TRBV5-1	TRBD2	.	TGCGCCAGCAGCTCAGCGGGAGGGCCGAACAATGAGCAGTTCTTC	CASSSAGGPNNEQFF
TRBJ2-3	TRBV2	.	.	TGTGCCAGCAGAGCACAACCTACTAGCACAGATACGCAGTATTTT	CASRAQPTSTDTQYF
TRBJ2-2	TRBV11-2	TRBD2	once	TGTGCCAGCAGCGAGTTTAGGACAGGGACTAGCGGGCGATCCGGGGAGCTGTTTTTT	CASSEFRTGTSGRSGELFF
TRBJ2-5	TRBV18	TRBD1	.	TGTGCCAGCTCAACCGGGACAGGGGAGACCCAGTACTTC	CASSTGTGETQYF
TRBJ2-7	TRBV5-1	.	.	TGCGCCAGCAGCTTGGGACTATTCTACGAGCAGTACTTC	CASSLGLFYEQYF
TRBJ2-7	TRBV21-1	.	.	TGTGCCACCCAAGGAGCGGGAGGGCCTAAATCCTACGAGCAGTACTTC	CATQGAGGPKSYEQYF
TRBJ1-2	TRBV28	TRBD1	.	TGTGCCAGCGATCATAGACAGGGAACTAACTATGGCTACACCTTC	CASDHRQGTNYGYTF
TRBJ1-1	TRBV5-1	.	.	TGCGCCAGCAGCTTGGCGGGGGGCTTGAACACTGAAGCTTTCTTT	CASSLAGGLNTEAFF
TRBJ1-5	TRBV27	.	few	TGTGCCAGCAGTTTAACCGTCTGGAATCAGCCCCAGCATTTT	CASSLTVWNQPQHF
TRBJ2-7	TRBV27	TRBD1	.	TGTGCCAGCAGCTCCCGGACAGGGAGGCCCTACGAGCAGTACTTC	CASSSRTGRPYEQYF
TRBJ2-5	TRBV28	.	.	TGTGCCAGCAGCAGAGAGACCCAGTACTTC	CASSRETQYF
TRBJ2-6	TRBV30	.	.	TGTGCCTGGAGTCGTGGGGCCAACGTCCTGACTTTC	CAWSRGANVLTF
TRBJ2-1	TRBV28	.	.	TGTGCCAGCAGTTTGAAGAATGAGCAGTTCTTC	CASSLKNEQFF
TRBJ2-1	TRBV4-1	TRBD2	.	TGCGCCAGCAGCCTCTTAGCGGGAGGATTGGGGGTCGAGCAGTTCTTC	CASSLLAGGLGVEQFF
TRBJ2-7	TRBV28	.	.	TGTGCCAGCAGCTCAGAGCTGTGGGGCTCCTACGAGCAGTACTTC	CASSSELWGSYEQYF
TRBJ2-7	TRBV6-1	.	.	TGTGCCAGCAGTGAAGGAGGGACTTTCTACGAGCAGTACTTC	CASSEGGTFYEQYF
TRBJ1-4	TRBV6-1	.	.	TGTGCCAGCAGCAACAGGGTCTTTAATGAAAAACTGTTTTTT	CASSNRVFNEKLFF
TRBJ2-1	TRBV6-4	.	.	TGTGCCAGCAGTGTAGAACGGAGCTCCTACAATGAGCAGTTCTTC	CASSVERSSYNEQFF
TRBJ1-5	TRBV28	.	once	TGTGCCAGCAGAAATTGGGGGGCGGATCAGCCCCAGCATTTT	CASRNWGADQPQHF